The 13 T cell receptor beta chains presented below share a single source sample, sequenced in a study of post-analysis software for immune sequencing data. Study findings and constraints: Five or six TRBV segments, TRBV5-6, TRBV5-1 and TRBV20-1 among them, were found more frequent in patients than controls.

No cognate antigen is known for these TCRs. cDNA libraries of TCR beta carried unique molecular identifiers. TCRdb processed the PCR reads anew with MiXCR; each CDR3 protein has one entry. The sample has about 680,000 distinct CDR3 sequences, more than 50% seen once. The sequencing input was blood. The receptors originated from a girl aged 2 to 9 with multiple sclerosis.

This chain connects TRBV7-2 to TRBJ2-6; no definite D call. V shed 1 base and J shed 0 bases, with 16 bases lying between them. The CDR3 length is 19 residues. Looked up from germline, CDR1 is SGHTA and CDR2 is FQGNSA. The DNA of the CDR3 is TGTGCCAGCAGCTTAGTTTGGATCCCGAAAAGCTCTGGGGCCAACGTCCTGACTTTC. Its translation is CASSLVWIPKSSGANVLTF.

The chain has TRBV15 and TRBJ2-7, with D unresolved. CDR3 length: 12 amino acids. Trimming took off 3 bases at V and 3 bases at J, with 6 bases between the two ends. Per germline, CDR1 LNHNV and CDR2 YYDKDF (reference sequence). The CDR3 protein is CATSRDGYEQYF. The CDR3 DNA reads as TGTGCCACCAGCAGGGACGGCTACGAGCAGTACTTC.

The CDR3: CSVETIDRVGGEKLFF. The CDR3 bases are TGCAGCGTTGAAACCATCGACAGGGTAGGCGGGGAAAAACTGTTTTTT. The chain uses TRBV29-1 and TRBJ1-4; 7 bases fit TRBD1. Germline loops: CDR1 SQVTM, CDR2 ANQGSEA. The CDR3 has 16 residues. V lost 2 bases, J lost 8 bases, and 14 bases stayed unmatched.

The chain links TRBV29-1 to TRBJ2-1; TRBD2 matches at 15 bases. Looked up from germline, CDR1 is SQVTM and CDR2 is ANQGSEA. The CDR3 totals 19 residues. V trimming: 3 bases; J trimming: 9 bases; junction bases outside the gene matches: 18. CDR3 sequence: CSVEWRTGLAGGGRSEQFF. The CDR3 DNA is TGCAGCGTTGAGTGGCGGACGGGACTAGCGGGGGGAGGGCGGAGTGAGCAGTTCTTC.

This clonotype was recorded a few times. The rearrangement uses TRBV12-3 or TRBV12-4 and TRBJ2-1; TRBD2 agrees at 9 bases. The trim removed 6 bases at V and 0 bases at J, leaving 6 bases unmatched. The CDR3 contains 16 residues. The CDR3 here is CASRRLAASSYNEQFF. DNA of the CDR3: TGTGCCAGCAGACGACTAGCGGCCAGCTCCTACAATGAGCAGTTCTTC.

For this clonotype: A read error may produce the germline difference seen at one junction end. V and J are TRBV3-1 and TRBJ2-4, with D tentatively TRBD2 (5 bases). The length of the CDR3 is 12 residues. From germline, CDR1 is LGHDT and CDR2 YNNKEL (reference sequence). CDR3 protein: CASSQNEGFASF. The CDR3 DNA reads TGTGCCAGCAGCCAAAATGAGGGATTTGCGTCTTTC.

This clonotype was observed a few times. The chain recombines TRBV6-2 or TRBV6-3 with TRBJ1-4; no reliable D call. Per germline, CDR1 MNHEY and CDR2 SVGEGT. The CDR3 length is 13 residues. Trimming pared 7 bases from V and 4 bases from J, leaving 10 bases between. The CDR3 reads CASTGYINEKLFF. CDR3 DNA sequence: TGTGCCAGCACCGGGTACATTAATGAAAAACTGTTTTTT.

This clonotype was observed a few times. The V call is TRBV12-3 or TRBV12-4, the J call TRBJ2-7, with TRBD1 matching 11 bases. The length of the CDR3 is 15 residues. The V and J ends lost 3 bases and 3 bases, in that order; junction bases with no gene match: 4. CDR3 DNA: TGTGCCAGCAGTTTCCCGGGACAGGGGGTCTACGAGCAGTACTTC. It is translated as CASSFPGQGVYEQYF.

V is TRBV7-3 and J is TRBJ2-3; 10 bases line up with TRBD2. V was pared by 2 bases and J by 4 bases, with 6 bases of the junction left unmatched. Germline assignment: CDR1 SGHTA and CDR2 FQGTGA. The CDR3 covers 16 residues. For the CDR3, the DNA is TGTGCCAGCAGCTTAGGTGCTAGCGGGAGTGCAGATACGCAGTATTTT. As protein: CASSLGASGSADTQYF.

The rearrangement joins TRBV5-1 to TRBJ2-4; 7 bases align to TRBD2. V trimming: 2 bases; J trimming: 6 bases; junction bases outside the gene matches: 5. Germline V CDR1 and CDR2: SGHRS, YFSETQ. The CDR3 totals 14 residues. CDR3 bases: TGCGCCAGCAGCTTTTGGGGAGGGCCAAACATTCAGTACTTC. This codes for CASSFWGGPNIQYF.

The rearrangement links TRBV3-1 to TRBJ2-5, with D possibly being TRBD1 (5 bases). The CDR3 sequence is 13 residues long. In germline, CDR1 is LGHDT, CDR2 YNNKEL (reference sequence). With 4 bases removed from V and 1 base from J, the gap between germline ends came to 7 bases. The CDR3 nucleotides read TGTGCCAGCAGCCCGACAGTCCAAGAGACCCAGTACTTC. It specifies CASSPTVQETQYF.

The chain couples TRBV20-1 to TRBJ1-1; no firm D call. The germline CDR1 and CDR2 sequences are DFQATT and SNEGSKA (reference sequence). The CDR3 covers 14 residues. Trimming left V 0 bases short and J 1 base short, with 9 bases between. CDR3 sequence: CSARDGGKNTEAFF. The CDR3 DNA sequence: TGCAGTGCTAGAGATGGAGGGAAGAACACTGAAGCTTTCTTT.

The V gene is TRBV20-1, the J gene TRBJ2-7; 7 nucleotides align to TRBD1. V lost 5 bases and J lost 0; bases outside the gene matches: 4. The CDR3 covers 13 residues. The germline V gene encodes CDR1 DFQATT and CDR2 SNEGSKA (reference sequence). The CDR3 DNA reads TGCAGTGCTGACCGGGACAGCTCCTACGAGCAGTACTTC. It codes for CSADRDSSYEQYF.